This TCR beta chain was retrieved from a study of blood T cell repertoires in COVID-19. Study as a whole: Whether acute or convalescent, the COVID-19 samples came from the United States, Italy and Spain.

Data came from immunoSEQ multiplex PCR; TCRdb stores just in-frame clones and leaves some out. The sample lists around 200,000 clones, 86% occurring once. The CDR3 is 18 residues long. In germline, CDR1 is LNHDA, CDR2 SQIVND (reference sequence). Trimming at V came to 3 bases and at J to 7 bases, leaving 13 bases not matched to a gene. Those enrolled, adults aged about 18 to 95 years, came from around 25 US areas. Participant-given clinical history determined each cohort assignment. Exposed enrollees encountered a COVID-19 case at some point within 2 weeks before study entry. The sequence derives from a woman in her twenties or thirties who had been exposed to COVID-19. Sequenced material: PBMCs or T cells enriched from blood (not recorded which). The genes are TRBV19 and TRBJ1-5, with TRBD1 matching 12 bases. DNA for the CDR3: TGTGCCAGTAGTATCCGCGACGGGACAGGGGGCGCACGGCAGCCCCAGCATTTT. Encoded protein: CASSIRDGTGGARQPQHF. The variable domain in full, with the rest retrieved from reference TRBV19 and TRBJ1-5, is DGGITQSPKYLFRKEGQNVTLSCEQNLNHDAMYWYRQDPGQGLRLIYYSQIVNDFQKGDIAEGYSVSREKKESFPLTVTSAQKNPTAFYLCASSIRDGTGGARQPQHFGDGTRLSIL.